The T cell receptor (beta chain) described here comes from a study of early T cells in non-severe SARS-CoV-2 infection. Study-wide background: Unsorted whole-blood RNA was sequenced in bulk, leaving chains unpaired.

Each single cDNA molecule received a unique molecular identifier. TCRdb itself ran the 5' RACE reads through MiXCR, one entry per CDR3 protein. The sample carries about 67,000 distinct CDR3 sequences, 11% recorded once. About this clonotype itself: No antigen is known for it.

Study-level points and caveats: Matching results from VDJdb favored anti-spike CD8 responses, leaving private and CD4 specificities undetected.

This receptor was identified in an adult who was a healthcare worker with PCR-confirmed SARS-CoV-2 infection or an uninfected control (not recorded which). The sample was whole blood.

CDR3 sequence (DNA): TGCAGCGTTGAGTCTCCGGCTTTCTTT. It translates to CSVESPAFF. V is TRBV29-1 and J is TRBJ1-1, with unresolved D. CDR3 length: 9 amino acids. Trimming left V 3 bases short and J 11 bases short, with 7 bases between. The V gene's germline CDR1 is SQVTM and CDR2 ANQGSEA.